This record looks at one TCR beta chain sequence and its context. The antigen is unknown. The data are from a study of cytotoxic CD8 clonotypes in ibrutinib-treated CLL. The overall study: After a median roughly a year on treatment (6 to 36), response samples were drawn. Study-wide results and limits: Baseline clonality was higher than in age-matched healthy donors and moved in step with circulating CD8+ T-cell counts.

Assay used: immunoSEQ multiplex PCR; TCRdb lists only in-frame clones, some missing. This table holds tens of thousands of clones, 56% found once. Trimming stripped 4 bases from V and 8 bases from J, with 18 bases between. The CDR3 runs to 15 residues. CDR1 SGDLS and CDR2 YYNGEE come from the germline V gene. The chain joins TRBV9 to TRBJ2-2; maybe TRBD1 (5 bases). Specimen: PBMCs, collected after 24 months of ibrutinib treatment. The sequence derives from a human donor with chronic lymphocytic leukemia. The CDR3 DNA reads as TGTGCCAGCAGCTCTACCCCTCAGGGTACGGGGGAGCTGTTTTTT. This gives the protein CASSSTPQGTGELFF.